This T cell receptor beta chain stems from a study of blood T cell repertoires in COVID-19. Study context: There were acute and convalescent COVID-19 samples, and they came from the United States, Italy and Spain. Sources were T cells, B-cell-depleted T cells, or PBMCs; the material itself was cDNA or gDNA.

In the source study's methods: By means of reference gene primer amplification, nucleated cell counts were estimated. Only in-frame clones appear in the TCRdb table, and some are missing; sequencing was by immunoSEQ multiplex PCR. The DNA was the basis for D and trimming; V, J and clone size are from that table. The data show some 280,000 clones, more than 80% seen once. The clonotype comes from a woman between 25 and 40 years old with active or convalescent COVID-19. The material sequenced was peripheral blood.

In DNA, the CDR3 is TGCGCCAGCAGCCCGGGGAGGCCAGCCCCTGAAGCTTTCTTT. As protein: CASSPGRPAPEAFF. V gene TRBV5-1 combines with J gene TRBJ1-1, with unresolved D. CDR1 and CDR2 (germline): SGHRS, YFSETQ. There are 14 residues in the CDR3. Trimming pared 4 bases from V and 6 bases from J, leaving 16 bases between.